This T cell receptor beta chain was retrieved from a study of immune evolution from preneoplasia to lung adenocarcinoma. Study results and caveats: Top clone frequencies peaked in normal lung, apparently declining through invasive adenocarcinoma. Later-stage lesions appeared to have more T cells, more diversity, less clonality.

This CDR3 has 14 residues. Germline V lookup: CDR1 SEHNR, CDR2 FQNEAQ (reference sequence). The V end lost 4 bases, the J end lost 2 bases, and 12 bases lay between the germline ends. Patient tissue came from resections in Japan or China, 2014–2017. Histologic diagnosis was independently verified by two lung pathologists. Clones were sequenced by immunoSEQ multiplex PCR, and TCRdb holds only the in-frame ones, with some missing. Of under 2,500 clones listed, 70% to 85% are singletons. By its share, this clone is large. Its specificity is not known. Material for sequencing was FFPE adjacent normal lung tissue. V and J are TRBV7-9 and TRBJ2-7, with D possibly being TRBD1 or TRBD2 (5 bases each). The TCR was taken from a person aged 65 to 85 with lung adenocarcinoma. The CDR3 is CASSSTGRTYEQYF. The CDR3 DNA follows: TGTGCCAGCAGCTCTACGGGACGGACCTACGAGCAGTACTTC.